This T cell receptor beta chain was identified during a study of OX40 agonist ivuxolimab in advanced cancers. Study summary: Clinicians treated patients with ivuxolimab, an agonistic anti-OX40 (CD134) antibody.

General study findings and limits: On average, a greater number of expanded clones characterised CD8+ T cells relative to CD4+. Clonal expansion by week 6 occurred in CD4+ and CD8+ blood T cells (at 0.1 to 3.0 mg/kg).

Germline CDR1 and CDR2: MNHEY and SMNVEV (reference sequence). The CDR3 loop spans 15 amino acids. Germline trimming cut 1 base from V and 2 bases from J; bases unmatched to any gene: 5. Sampling of blood occurred at baseline, cycle 4 day 1, and cycle 7 day 1. To note about this clone: Its specificity is unknown.

This table comes from immunoSEQ multiplex PCR, and its TCRdb copy is limited to in-frame clones, with some not included. The sample yields 30,000 to 40,000 clones, roughly 90% seen once. The sequencing used CD4+ or CD8+ T cells sorted from blood, collected in a trial of the OX40 agonist ivuxolimab. This TCR was sampled from an adult with an advanced solid tumor such as melanoma, head and neck, liver or kidney cancer. The chain employs TRBV27 and TRBJ2-7, with 7 bases lining up with TRBD1. CDR3 protein: CASSLLVGQPYEQYF. CDR3 nucleotides: TGTGCCAGCAGTTTATTAGTGGGACAGCCCTACGAGCAGTACTTC.